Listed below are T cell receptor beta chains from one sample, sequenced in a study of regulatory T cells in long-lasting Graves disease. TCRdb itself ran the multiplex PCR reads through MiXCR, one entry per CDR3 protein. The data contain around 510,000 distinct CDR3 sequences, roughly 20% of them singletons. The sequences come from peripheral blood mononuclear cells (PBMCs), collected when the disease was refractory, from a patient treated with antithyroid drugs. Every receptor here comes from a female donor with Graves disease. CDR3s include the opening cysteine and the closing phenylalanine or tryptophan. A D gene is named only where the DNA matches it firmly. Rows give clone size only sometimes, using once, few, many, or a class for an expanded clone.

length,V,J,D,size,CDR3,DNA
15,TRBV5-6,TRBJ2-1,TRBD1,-,CASSGGQGIVDEQFF,TGTGCCAGCAGCGGGGGACAGGGCATTGTGGATGAGCAGTTCTTC
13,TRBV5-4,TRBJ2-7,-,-,CASSLYRVNEQYF,TGTGCCAGCAGCTTGTACAGGGTAAACGAGCAGTACTTC
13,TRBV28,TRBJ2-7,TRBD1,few,CASSHRGQYEQCF,TGTGCCAGCAGTCACAGGGGGCAGTACGAGCAGTGCTTC
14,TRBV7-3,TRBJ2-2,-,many,CASSPPGRDGELFF,TGTGCCAGCAGCCCGCCAGGCCGGGACGGGGAGCTGTTTTTT
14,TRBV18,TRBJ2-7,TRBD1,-,CASSAQGAGYEQYF,TGTGCCAGCTCAGCTCAGGGGGCCGGCTACGAGCAGTACTTC
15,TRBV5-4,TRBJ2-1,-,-,CASSYGLISYNEQFF,TGTGCCAGCAGCTACGGACTAATCTCCTACAATGAGCAGTTCTTC
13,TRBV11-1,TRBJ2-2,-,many,CASSLEDGGELFF,TGTGCCAGCAGCTTAGAGGATGGCGGGGAGCTGTTTTTT
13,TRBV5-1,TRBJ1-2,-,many,CASRIQGSFGYTF,TGCGCCAGCAGGATTCAGGGGAGTTTTGGCTACACCTTC
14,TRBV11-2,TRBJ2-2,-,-,CASTFSRGTGELFF,TGTGCCAGCACCTTTTCCCGCGGGACCGGGGAGCTGTTTTTT
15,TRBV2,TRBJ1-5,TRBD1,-,CASSENAAGGQPQHF,TGTGCCAGCAGTGAAAATGCTGCAGGGGGGCAGCCCCAGCATTTT
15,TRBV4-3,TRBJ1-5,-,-,CASSLGLTSNQPQHF,TGCGCCAGCAGCCTGGGACTTACTAGCAATCAGCCCCAGCATTTT
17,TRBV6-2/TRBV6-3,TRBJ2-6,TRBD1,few,CASSSGTGGFWANVLTF,TGTGCCAGCAGCTCCGGGACAGGGGGCTTTTGGGCCAACGTCCTGACTTTC
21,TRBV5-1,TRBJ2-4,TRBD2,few,CASSLRLAGGLMISAKNIQYF,TGCGCCAGCAGCTTACGACTAGCGGGAGGGCTCATGATATCGGCCAAAAACATTCAGTACTTC
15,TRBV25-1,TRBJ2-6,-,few,CASSESGTGANVLTF,TGTGCCAGCAGTGAAAGTGGTACCGGGGCCAACGTCCTGACTTTC
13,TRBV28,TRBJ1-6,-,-,CASSTPTPPPLHF,TGTGCCAGCAGCACCCCGACACCTCCACCCCTCCACTTT
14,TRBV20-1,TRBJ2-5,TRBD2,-,CSAPRLAVQETQYF,TGCAGTGCACCCCGTCTAGCGGTACAAGAGACCCAGTACTTC
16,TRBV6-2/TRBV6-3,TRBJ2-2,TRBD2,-,CASTWGLAGNTGELFF,TGTGCCAGCACCTGGGGACTAGCGGGAAACACCGGGGAGCTGTTTTTT
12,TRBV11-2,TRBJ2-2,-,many,CASSILAGELFF,TGTGCCAGCAGCATCTTAGCCGGGGAGCTGTTTTTT
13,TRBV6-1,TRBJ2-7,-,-,CASRAGETYEQYF,TGTGCCAGCAGGGCAGGGGAAACCTACGAGCAGTACTTC
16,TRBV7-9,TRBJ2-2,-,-,CASNLLLASNTGELFF,TGTGCCAGCAACCTTTTGCTAGCGTCGAACACCGGGGAGCTGTTTTTT
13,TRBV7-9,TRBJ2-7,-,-,CASNLGGGGEQYF,TGTGCCAGCAACTTAGGCGGCGGTGGCGAGCAGTACTTC
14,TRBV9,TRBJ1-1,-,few,CASSVLGTHTEAFF,TGTGCCAGCAGCGTATTGGGTACGCACACTGAAGCTTTCTTT
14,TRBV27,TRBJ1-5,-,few,CASDRTYSNQPQHF,TGTGCCAGCGACAGGACCTATAGCAATCAGCCCCAGCATTTT
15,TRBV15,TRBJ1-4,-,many,CATSSASRENEKLFF,TGTGCCACCAGCAGCGCGTCTAGAGAGAATGAAAAACTGTTTTTT
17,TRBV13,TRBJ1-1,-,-,CASSLLREGAENTEAFF,TGTGCCAGCAGCTTACTTAGGGAAGGGGCTGAGAACACTGAAGCTTTCTTT
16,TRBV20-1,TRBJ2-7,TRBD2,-,CSARVSNLAATYEQYF,TGCAGTGCTAGAGTTTCCAATCTAGCGGCAACCTACGAGCAGTACTTC
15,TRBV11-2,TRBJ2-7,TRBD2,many,CTSSKGGTILYEQYF,TGTACCAGCAGTAAAGGAGGGACTATACTCTACGAGCAGTACTTC
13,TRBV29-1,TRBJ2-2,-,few,CSVGLQNTGELFF,TGCAGCGTTGGTTTACAGAACACCGGGGAGCTGTTTTTT
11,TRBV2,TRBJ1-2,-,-,CASSDVSRSPF,TGTGCCAGCAGTGACGTCAGCAGGAGCCCTTTC
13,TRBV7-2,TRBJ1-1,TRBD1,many,CASSLVQGARAFF,TGTGCCAGCAGCTTAGTACAGGGGGCAAGAGCTTTCTTT
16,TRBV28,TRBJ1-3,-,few,CASSQGRRTPGNTTYF,TGTGCCAGCAGTCAGGGGAGGCGAACCCCTGGAAACACCACATATTTT
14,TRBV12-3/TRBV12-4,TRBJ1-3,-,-,CASSQDLSGNTIYF,TGTGCCAGCAGTCAAGATCTCTCTGGAAACACCATATATTTT
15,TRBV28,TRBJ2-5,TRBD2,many,CASSLEGGRRETQYF,TGTGCCAGCAGTTTAGAGGGAGGGAGGAGGGAGACCCAGTACTTC
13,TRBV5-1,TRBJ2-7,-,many,CASSLQWVYEQYF,TGCGCCAGCAGCTTGCAGTGGGTCTACGAGCAGTACTTC
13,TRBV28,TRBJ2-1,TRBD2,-,CASSLKRENEQFF,TGTGCCAGCAGCTTGAAGCGGGAAAATGAGCAGTTCTTC
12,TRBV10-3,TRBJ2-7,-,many,CAISNPGSEQYF,TGTGCCATCAGTAACCCGGGGTCCGAGCAGTACTTC
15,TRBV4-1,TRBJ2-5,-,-,CASSQVIADQETQYF,TGCGCCAGCAGCCAAGTTATAGCGGACCAAGAGACCCAGTACTTC
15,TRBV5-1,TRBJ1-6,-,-,CASSLARSKDSPPHF,TGCGCCAGCAGCTTGGCGCGTTCAAAGGATTCACCCCCCCACTTT
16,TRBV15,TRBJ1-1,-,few,CATSGPGRRGAAEAFF,TGTGCCACCAGCGGCCCTGGGCGACGAGGGGCGGCTGAAGCTTTCTTT
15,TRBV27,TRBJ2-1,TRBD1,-,CASSSPGQGALWQFF,TGTGCCAGCAGTTCCCCGGGACAGGGGGCCCTGTGGCAGTTCTTC
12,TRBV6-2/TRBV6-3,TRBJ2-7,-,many,CASRRLVNEQYF,TGTGCCAGCAGGAGACTAGTTAACGAGCAGTACTTC
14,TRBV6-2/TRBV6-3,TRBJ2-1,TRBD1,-,CASSSWTGNNEQFF,TGTGCCAGCAGTTCGTGGACAGGGAACAATGAGCAGTTCTTC
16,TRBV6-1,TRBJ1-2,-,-,CASSTWTEGSNYGYTF,TGTGCCAGCAGTACTTGGACAGAAGGGTCTAACTATGGCTACACCTTC
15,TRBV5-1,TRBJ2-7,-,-,CASSLAEGQAYEQYF,TGCGCCAGCAGCTTGGCCGAGGGGCAGGCCTACGAGCAGTACTTC
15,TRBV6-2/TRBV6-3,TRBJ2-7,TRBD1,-,CASSVGTGYSYEQYF,TGTGCCAGCAGTGTCGGGACAGGGTACTCCTACGAGCAGTACTTC
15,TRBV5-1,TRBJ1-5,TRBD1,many,CASSLDGTGFQPQHF,TGCGCCAGCAGCTTGGATGGGACAGGGTTTCAGCCCCAGCATTTT
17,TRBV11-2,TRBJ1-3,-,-,CASSDLGLRSSGNTIYF,TGTGCCAGCAGCGACCTTGGACTTCGGAGCTCTGGAAACACCATATATTTT
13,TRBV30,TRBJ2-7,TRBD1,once,CAWSPGTVYEQYF,TGTGCCTGGAGCCCTGGGACAGTCTACGAGCAGTACTTC
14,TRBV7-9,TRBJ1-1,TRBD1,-,CASSPSRGRAEAFF,TGTGCCAGCAGCCCCTCCAGGGGGCGAGCTGAAGCTTTCTTT
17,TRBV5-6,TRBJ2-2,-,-,CASSSPGTRTNTGELFF,TGTGCCAGCAGCTCCCCCGGTACTAGGACGAACACCGGGGAGCTGTTTTTT
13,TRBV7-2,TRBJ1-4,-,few,CASSRPQGEKLFF,TGTGCCAGCAGCCGGCCCCAGGGAGAAAAACTGTTTTTT
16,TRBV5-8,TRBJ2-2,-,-,CASSLASGLNTGELFF,TGTGCCAGCAGCTTGGCCAGCGGCTTGAACACCGGGGAGCTGTTTTTT
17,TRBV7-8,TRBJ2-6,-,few,CASSLALVSAGANVLTF,TGTGCCAGCAGCTTAGCGCTTGTTAGCGCTGGGGCCAACGTCCTGACTTTC
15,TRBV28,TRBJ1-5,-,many,CASSSIGGSNQPQHF,TGTGCCAGCAGTAGTATAGGGGGAAGCAATCAGCCCCAGCATTTT
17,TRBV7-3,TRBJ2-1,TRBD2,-,CASSPQVGLAGFDEQFF,TGTGCCAGCAGCCCTCAGGTGGGACTAGCGGGATTCGATGAGCAGTTCTTC
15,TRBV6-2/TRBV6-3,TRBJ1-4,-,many,CASSYSGESNEKLFF,TGTGCCAGCAGTTACTCGGGGGAATCTAATGAAAAACTGTTTTTT
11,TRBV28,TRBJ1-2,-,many,CASSMNYGYTF,TGTGCCAGCAGTATGAACTATGGCTACACCTTC
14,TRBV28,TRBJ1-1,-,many,CASSIRTVNTEAFF,TGTGCCAGCAGTATAAGGACCGTTAACACTGAAGCTTTCTTT
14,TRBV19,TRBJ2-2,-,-,CASRQGGSAGELFF,TGTGCCTCCCGTCAGGGTGGTAGCGCCGGGGAGCTGTTTTTT
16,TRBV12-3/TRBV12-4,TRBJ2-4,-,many,CASSFHFGLAKNIQYF,TGTGCCAGCAGTTTCCATTTTGGGCTAGCCAAAAACATTCAGTACTTC